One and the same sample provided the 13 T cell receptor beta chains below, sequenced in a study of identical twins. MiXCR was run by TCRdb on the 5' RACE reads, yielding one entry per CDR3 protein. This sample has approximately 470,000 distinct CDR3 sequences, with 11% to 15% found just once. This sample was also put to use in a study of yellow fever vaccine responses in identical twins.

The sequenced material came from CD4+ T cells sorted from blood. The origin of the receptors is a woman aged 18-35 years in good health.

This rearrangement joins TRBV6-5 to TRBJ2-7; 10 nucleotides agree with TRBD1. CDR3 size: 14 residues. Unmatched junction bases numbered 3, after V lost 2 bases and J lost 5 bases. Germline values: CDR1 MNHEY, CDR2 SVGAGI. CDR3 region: CASSYRDRGHEQYF. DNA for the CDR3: TGTGCCAGCAGTTACAGGGACAGGGGCCACGAGCAGTACTTC.

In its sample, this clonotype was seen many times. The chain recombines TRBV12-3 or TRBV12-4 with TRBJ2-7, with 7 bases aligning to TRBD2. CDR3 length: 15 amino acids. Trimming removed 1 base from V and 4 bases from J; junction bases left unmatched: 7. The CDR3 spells CASSLGDYTWYEQYF. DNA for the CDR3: TGTGCCAGCAGTTTAGGGGACTACACCTGGTACGAGCAGTACTTC.

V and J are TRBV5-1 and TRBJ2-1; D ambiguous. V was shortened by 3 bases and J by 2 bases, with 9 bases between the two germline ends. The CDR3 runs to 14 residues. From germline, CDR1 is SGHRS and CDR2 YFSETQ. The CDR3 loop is CASSYETPYNEQFF. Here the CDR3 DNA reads TGCGCCAGCAGCTATGAGACGCCCTACAATGAGCAGTTCTTC.

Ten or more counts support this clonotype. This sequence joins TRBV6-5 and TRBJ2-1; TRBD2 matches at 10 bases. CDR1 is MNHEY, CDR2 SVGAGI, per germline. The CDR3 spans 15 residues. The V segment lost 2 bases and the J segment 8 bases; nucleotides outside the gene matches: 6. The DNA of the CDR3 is TGTGCCAGCAGTTACCAGCGGGAGGGCCCCTATGAGCAGTTCTTC. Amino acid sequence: CASSYQREGPYEQFF.

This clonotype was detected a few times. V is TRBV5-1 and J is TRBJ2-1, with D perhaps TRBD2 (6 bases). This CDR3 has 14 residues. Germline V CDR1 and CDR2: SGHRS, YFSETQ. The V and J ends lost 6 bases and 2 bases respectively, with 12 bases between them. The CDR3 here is CASKGGAAYNEQFF. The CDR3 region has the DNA TGCGCCAGCAAAGGCGGGGCGGCCTACAATGAGCAGTTCTTC.

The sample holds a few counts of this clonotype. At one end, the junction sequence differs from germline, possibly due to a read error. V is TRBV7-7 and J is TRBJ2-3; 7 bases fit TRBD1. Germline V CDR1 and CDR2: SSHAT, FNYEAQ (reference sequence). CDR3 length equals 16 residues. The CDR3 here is CASSLGGLASTDTQYF. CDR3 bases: TGTGCTAGCAGCTTAGGGGGCTTGGCTAGCACAGATACGCAGTATTTT.

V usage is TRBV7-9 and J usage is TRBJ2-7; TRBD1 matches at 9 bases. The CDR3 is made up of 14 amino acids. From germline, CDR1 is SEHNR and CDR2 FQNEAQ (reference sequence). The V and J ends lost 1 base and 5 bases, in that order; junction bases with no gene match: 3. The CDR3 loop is CASSLEGQGNEQYF. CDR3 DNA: TGTGCCAGCAGCTTAGAGGGACAGGGTAACGAGCAGTACTTC. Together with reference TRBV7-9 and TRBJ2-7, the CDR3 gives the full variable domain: DTGVSQNPRHKITKRGQNVTFRCDPISEHNRLYWYRQTLGQGPEFLTYFQNEAQLEKSRLLSDRFSAERPKGSFSTLEIQRTEQGDSAMYLCASSLEGQGNEQYFGPGTRLTVT.

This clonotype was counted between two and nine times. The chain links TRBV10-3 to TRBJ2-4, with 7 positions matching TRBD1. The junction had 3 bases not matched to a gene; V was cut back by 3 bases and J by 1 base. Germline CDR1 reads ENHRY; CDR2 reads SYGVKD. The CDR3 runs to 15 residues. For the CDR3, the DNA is TGTGCCATCAGTGACTTAGGGGGCGCCAAAAACATTCAGTACTTC. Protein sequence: CAISDLGGAKNIQYF.

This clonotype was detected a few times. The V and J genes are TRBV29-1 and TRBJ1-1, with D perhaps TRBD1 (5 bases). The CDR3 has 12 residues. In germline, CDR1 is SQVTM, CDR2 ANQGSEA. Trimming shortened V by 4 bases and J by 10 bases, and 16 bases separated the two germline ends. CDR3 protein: CSVAGTGRGAFF. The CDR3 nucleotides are TGCAGCGTTGCCGGGACGGGCCGTGGAGCTTTCTTT.

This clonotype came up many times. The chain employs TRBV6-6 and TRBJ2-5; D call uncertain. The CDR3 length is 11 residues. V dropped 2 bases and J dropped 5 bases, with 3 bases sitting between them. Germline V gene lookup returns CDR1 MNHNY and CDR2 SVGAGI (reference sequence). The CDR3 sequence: CASSYLETQYF. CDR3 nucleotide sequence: TGTGCCAGCAGTTACCTGGAGACCCAGTACTTC.

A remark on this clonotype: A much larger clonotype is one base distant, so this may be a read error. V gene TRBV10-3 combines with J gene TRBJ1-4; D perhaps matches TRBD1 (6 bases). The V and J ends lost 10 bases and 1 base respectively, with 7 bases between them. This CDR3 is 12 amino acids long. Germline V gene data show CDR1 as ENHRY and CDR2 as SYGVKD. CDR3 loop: CATRGTNEKLFF. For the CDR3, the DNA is TGTGCCACCAGGGGAACTAATGAAAAACTGTTTTTT.

CDR3 DNA sequence: TGTGCCAGCAGACCCGGGACACTCTATAATTCACCCCTCCACTTT. Protein product: CASRPGTLYNSPLHF. The chain joins TRBV2 to TRBJ1-6; the D gene is possibly TRBD1 (6 bases). The CDR3 loop spans 15 amino acids. The ends were cut back, 6 bases at V and 3 bases at J, with 12 bases in the middle. Looked up from germline, CDR1 is SNHLY and CDR2 is FYNNEI.

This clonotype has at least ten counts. The CDR3 sequence: CASSQRSSYNEQFF. The CDR3 DNA reads TGTGCCAGCAGCCAAAGGAGCTCCTACAATGAGCAGTTCTTC. The chain recombines TRBV3-1 with TRBJ2-1; no clear D gene. The CDR3 is 14 residues long. Trimming removed 2 bases from V and 0 bases from J, with 5 bases in between. Germline CDR1 is LGHDT and CDR2 is YNNKEL (reference sequence).